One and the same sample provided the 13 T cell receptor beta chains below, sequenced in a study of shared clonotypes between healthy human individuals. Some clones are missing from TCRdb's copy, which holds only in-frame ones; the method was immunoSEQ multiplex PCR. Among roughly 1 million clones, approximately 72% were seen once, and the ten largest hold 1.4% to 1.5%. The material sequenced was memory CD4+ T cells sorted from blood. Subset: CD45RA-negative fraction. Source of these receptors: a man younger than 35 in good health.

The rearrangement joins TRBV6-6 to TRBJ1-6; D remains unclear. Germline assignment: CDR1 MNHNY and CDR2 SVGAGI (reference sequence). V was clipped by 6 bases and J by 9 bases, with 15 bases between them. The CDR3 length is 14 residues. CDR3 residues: CASSPRFVGSPLHF. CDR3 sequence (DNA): TGTGCCAGCAGCCCCCGTTTCGTGGGTTCACCCCTCCACTTT.

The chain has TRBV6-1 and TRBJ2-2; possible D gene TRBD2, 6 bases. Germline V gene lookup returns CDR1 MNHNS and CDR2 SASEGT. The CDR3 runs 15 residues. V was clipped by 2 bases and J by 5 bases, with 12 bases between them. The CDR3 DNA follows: TGTGCCAGCAGTGAAATGTGGGAGGCGACCGGGGAGCTGTTTTTT. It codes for CASSEMWEATGELFF.

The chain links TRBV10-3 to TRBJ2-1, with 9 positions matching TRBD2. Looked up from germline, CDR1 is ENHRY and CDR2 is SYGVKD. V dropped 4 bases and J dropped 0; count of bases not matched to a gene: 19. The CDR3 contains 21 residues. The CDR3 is CAISGAAPRGSGGASYNEQFF. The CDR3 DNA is TGTGCCATCAGTGGCGCGGCCCCCCGGGGTAGCGGGGGCGCCTCCTACAATGAGCAGTTCTTC.

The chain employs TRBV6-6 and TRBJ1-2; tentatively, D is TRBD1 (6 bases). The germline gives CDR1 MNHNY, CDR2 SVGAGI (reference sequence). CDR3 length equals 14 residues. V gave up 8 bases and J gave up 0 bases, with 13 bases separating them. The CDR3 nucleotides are TGTGCCAGCCGCCCGGCAGGGGCTAACTATGGCTACACCTTC. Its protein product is CASRPAGANYGYTF.

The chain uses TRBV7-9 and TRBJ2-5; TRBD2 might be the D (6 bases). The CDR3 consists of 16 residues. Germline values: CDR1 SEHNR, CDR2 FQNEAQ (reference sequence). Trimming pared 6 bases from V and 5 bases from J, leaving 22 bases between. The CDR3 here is CASRPPLRELGETQYF. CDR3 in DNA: TGTGCCAGCAGACCACCCCTACGGGAGCTCGGGGAGACCCAGTACTTC.

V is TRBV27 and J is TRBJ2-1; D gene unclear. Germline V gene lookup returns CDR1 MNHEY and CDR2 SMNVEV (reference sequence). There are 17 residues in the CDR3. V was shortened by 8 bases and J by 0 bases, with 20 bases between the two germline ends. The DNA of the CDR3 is TGTGCCAGCTCCTTGGTGGCCGGATCTAGCTCCTACAATGAGCAGTTCTTC. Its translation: CASSLVAGSSSYNEQFF.

The DNA for the CDR3 is TGTGCCAGCGGGAGCGGGAAAACCTACAATGAGCAGTTCTTC. Amino acids: CASGSGKTYNEQFF. The V and J genes are TRBV2 and TRBJ2-1; TRBD2 matches 7 bases. This CDR3 is built from 14 residues. The V gene's germline CDR1 is SNHLY and CDR2 FYNNEI. V shed 8 bases and J 2 bases; nucleotides not matched to a gene: 6.

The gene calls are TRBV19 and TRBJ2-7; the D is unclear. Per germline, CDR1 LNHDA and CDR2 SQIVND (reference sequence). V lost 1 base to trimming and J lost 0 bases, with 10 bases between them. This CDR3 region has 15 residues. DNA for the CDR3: TGTGCCAGTAGTATAGTCCCGAGTAGCTCCTACGAGCAGTACTTC. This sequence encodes CASSIVPSSSYEQYF.

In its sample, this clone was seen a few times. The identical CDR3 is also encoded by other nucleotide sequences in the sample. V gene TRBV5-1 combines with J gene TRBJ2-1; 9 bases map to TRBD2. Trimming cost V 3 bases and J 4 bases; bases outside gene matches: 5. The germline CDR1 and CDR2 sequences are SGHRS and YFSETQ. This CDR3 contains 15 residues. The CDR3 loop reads CASSSSGGSYNEQFF. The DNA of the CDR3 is TGCGCCAGCAGCTCCAGCGGGGGGAGTTACAATGAGCAGTTCTTC.

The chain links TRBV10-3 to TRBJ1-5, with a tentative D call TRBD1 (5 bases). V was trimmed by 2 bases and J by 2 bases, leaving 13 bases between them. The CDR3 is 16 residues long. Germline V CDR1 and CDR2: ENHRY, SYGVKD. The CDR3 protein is CAISETPRGGNQPQHF. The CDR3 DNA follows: TGTGCCATCAGTGAGACTCCCCGGGGCGGCAATCAGCCCCAGCATTTT.

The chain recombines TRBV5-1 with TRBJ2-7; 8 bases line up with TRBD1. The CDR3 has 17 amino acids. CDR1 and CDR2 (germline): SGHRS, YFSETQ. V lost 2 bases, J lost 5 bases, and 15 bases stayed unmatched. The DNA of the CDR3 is TGCGCCAGCAGCTTCTCGAGAGGCAGGGGGCAAAACAACGAGCAGTACTTC. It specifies CASSFSRGRGQNNEQYF. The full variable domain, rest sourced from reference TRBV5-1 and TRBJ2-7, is KAGVTQTPRYLIKTRGQQVTLSCSPISGHRSVSWYQQTPGQGLQFLFEYFSETQRNKGNFPGRFSGRQFSNSRSEMNVSTLELGDSALYLCASSFSRGRGQNNEQYFGPGTRLTVT.

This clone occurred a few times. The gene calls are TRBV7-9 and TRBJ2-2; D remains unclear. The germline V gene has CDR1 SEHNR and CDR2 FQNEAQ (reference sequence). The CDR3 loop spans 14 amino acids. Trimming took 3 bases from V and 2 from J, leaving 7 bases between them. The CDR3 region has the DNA TGTGCCAGCAGCTTTCGGCAAAACACCGGGGAGCTGTTTTTT. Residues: CASSFRQNTGELFF.

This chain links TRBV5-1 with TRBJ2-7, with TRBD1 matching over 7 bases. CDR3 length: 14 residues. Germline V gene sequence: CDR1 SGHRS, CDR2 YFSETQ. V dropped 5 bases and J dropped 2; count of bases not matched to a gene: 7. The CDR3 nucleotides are TGCGCCAGCAGAACGGGACAGCAGGCCTACGAGCAGTACTTC. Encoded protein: CASRTGQQAYEQYF.